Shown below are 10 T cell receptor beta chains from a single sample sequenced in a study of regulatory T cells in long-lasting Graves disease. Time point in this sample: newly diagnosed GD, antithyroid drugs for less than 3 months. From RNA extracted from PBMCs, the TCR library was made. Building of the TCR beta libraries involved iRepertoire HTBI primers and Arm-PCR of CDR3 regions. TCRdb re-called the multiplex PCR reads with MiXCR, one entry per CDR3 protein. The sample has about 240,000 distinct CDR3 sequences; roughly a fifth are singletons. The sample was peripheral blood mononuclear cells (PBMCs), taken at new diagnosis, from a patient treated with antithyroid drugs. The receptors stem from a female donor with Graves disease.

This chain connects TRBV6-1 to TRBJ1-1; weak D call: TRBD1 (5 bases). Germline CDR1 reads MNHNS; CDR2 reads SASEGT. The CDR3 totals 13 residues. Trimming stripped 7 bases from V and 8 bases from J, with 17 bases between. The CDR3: CASTVPGTEEAFF. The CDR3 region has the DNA TGTGCCAGCACCGTACCGGGGACTGAGGAAGCTTTCTTT.

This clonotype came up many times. The CDR3 DNA reads as TGTGCCAGCAGCTTAGAGCCAGGGGCGAACGAGCAGTACTTC. Its protein is CASSLEPGANEQYF. This sequence joins TRBV11-3 and TRBJ2-7, with D perhaps matching TRBD1 (6 bases). The CDR3 contains 14 residues. Trimming cost V 0 bases and J 5 bases, with 11 bases left between them. Germline values: CDR1 SGHNT, CDR2 YENEEA.

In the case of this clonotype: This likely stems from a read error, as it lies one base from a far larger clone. The CDR3 DNA is TGTGCCAGCAGTTTATCAGAACAAGAGACCCAGTGCTTC. This sequence encodes CASSLSEQETQCF. The chain recombines TRBV2 with TRBJ2-5; D call uncertain. The CDR3 extends over 13 amino acids. In germline, CDR1 is SNHLY, CDR2 FYNNEI.

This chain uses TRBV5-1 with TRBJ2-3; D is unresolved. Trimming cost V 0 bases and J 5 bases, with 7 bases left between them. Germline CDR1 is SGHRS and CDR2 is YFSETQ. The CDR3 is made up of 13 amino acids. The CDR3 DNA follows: TGCGCCAGCAGCTTGGAGCCGGAAGATACGCAGTATTTT. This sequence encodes CASSLEPEDTQYF.

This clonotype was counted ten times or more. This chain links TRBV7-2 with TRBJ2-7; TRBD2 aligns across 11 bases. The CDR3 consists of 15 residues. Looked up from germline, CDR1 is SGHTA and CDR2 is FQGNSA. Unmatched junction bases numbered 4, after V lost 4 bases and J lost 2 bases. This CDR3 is CASSSLAGGPYEQYF. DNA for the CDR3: TGTGCCAGCAGCTCCCTAGCGGGGGGACCCTACGAGCAGTACTTC.

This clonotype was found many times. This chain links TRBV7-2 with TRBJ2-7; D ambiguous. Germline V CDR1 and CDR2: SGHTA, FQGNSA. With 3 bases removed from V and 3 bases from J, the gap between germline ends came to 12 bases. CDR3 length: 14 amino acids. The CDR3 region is CASSFSSANYEQYF. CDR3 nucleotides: TGTGCCAGCAGCTTCTCTAGTGCCAACTACGAGCAGTACTTC.

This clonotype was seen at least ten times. The CDR3 spells CASSADLGLSNQPQHF. The DNA for the CDR3 is TGTGCCAGTAGTGCCGACCTGGGACTGAGCAATCAGCCCCAGCATTTT. The J gene is TRBJ1-5, the V gene TRBV19, with a tentative D call TRBD1 (5 bases). CDR3 length: 16 amino acids. CDR1 is LNHDA and CDR2 is SQIVND in the germline V gene (reference sequence). V lost 5 bases to trimming and J lost 1 base, with 15 bases between them.

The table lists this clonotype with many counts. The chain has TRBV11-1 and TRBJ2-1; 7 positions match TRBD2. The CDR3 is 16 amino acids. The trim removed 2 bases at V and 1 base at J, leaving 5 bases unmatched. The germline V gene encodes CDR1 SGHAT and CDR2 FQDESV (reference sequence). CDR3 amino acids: CASSLFREESYNEQFF. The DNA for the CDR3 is TGTGCCAGCAGCTTATTTCGGGAGGAATCCTACAATGAGCAGTTCTTC.

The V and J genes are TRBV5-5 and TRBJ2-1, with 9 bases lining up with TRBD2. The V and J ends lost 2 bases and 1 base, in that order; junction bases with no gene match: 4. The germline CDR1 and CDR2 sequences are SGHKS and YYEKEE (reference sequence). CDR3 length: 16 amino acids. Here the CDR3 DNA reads TGTGCCAGCAGCTTATTTGCGGGGGGGTCCTACAATGAGCAGTTCTTC. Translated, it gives CASSLFAGGSYNEQFF.

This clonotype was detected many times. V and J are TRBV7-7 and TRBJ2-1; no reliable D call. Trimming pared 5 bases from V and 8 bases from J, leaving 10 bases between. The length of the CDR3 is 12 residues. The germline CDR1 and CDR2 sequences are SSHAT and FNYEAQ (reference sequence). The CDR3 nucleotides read TGTGCCAGCAGCCCCAACCGGGATGAGCAGTTCTTC. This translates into CASSPNRDEQFF.